The 23 T cell receptor beta chains reported below all come from one sample, sequenced in a study of cytomegalovirus exposure and HLA in healthy donors. A multiplex PCR was run with 60 Vbeta primers and 13 Jbeta primers. The repertoire was sequenced with immunoSEQ multiplex PCR; TCRdb's copy has only in-frame clones and lacks some. The sample contains more than 110,000 clones, about three quarters of which appear only once. Sequencing was carried out using PBMCs. The receptors come from a woman aged 25-40 years in good health and CMV-seronegative.

The V and J genes are TRBV27 and TRBJ2-7; the match to TRBD1 covers 9 bases. The ends lost 2 bases at V and 7 bases at J; junction bases unmatched: 6. Germline assignment: CDR1 MNHEY and CDR2 SMNVEV (reference sequence). There are 14 residues in the CDR3. The DNA of the CDR3 is TGTGCCAGCAGTTTAAACAGGGGGCCAGGGGAGCAGTACTTC. Protein: CASSLNRGPGEQYF.

The chain combines TRBV2 with TRBJ2-2; TRBD2 matches 9 bases. V shed 7 bases and J 4 bases; nucleotides not matched to a gene: 10. Germline V gene sequence: CDR1 SNHLY, CDR2 FYNNEI. There are 16 residues in the CDR3. The CDR3 DNA is TGTGCCAGCACGTCTTTAGCGGGGGACCCCACCGGGGAGCTGTTTTTT. It yields the protein CASTSLAGDPTGELFF.

This chain connects TRBV28 to TRBJ2-1; perhaps TRBD2 as D (5 bases). The CDR3 has 13 residues. The germline CDR1 and CDR2 sequences are MDHEN and SYDVKM. V lost 11 bases and J lost 7, with 18 bases in between. In DNA form, the CDR3 reads TGTGCCTCCGCCGCAGGAGGCCATAATGAGCAGTTCTTC. Protein product: CASAAGGHNEQFF.

This clone was found once. For the CDR3, the DNA is TGTGCCAGCAGCCCAGTGGCAGGGCCCACCGGGGAGCTGTTTTTT. Its protein product is CASSPVAGPTGELFF. V usage is TRBV11-3 and J usage is TRBJ2-2, with D maybe TRBD1 (5 bases). Germline CDR1 SGHNT, CDR2 YENEEA. CDR3 length: 15 residues. Trimming left V 5 bases short and J 4 bases short, with 14 bases between.

The chain links TRBV9 to TRBJ2-2, with D possibly TRBD2 on 6 matching bases. Trimming stripped 4 bases from V and 5 bases from J, with 15 bases between. CDR1 and CDR2 (germline): SGDLS, YYNGEE. CDR3 size: 15 residues. CDR3 protein: CASSLTGSLTGELFF. The CDR3, as DNA: TGTGCCAGCAGCCTCACCGGGAGCCTAACCGGGGAGCTGTTTTTT.

Notes on this clone: A read error may produce the germline difference seen at one junction end. The chain is built from TRBV7-9 and TRBJ1-2; TRBD1 aligns across 9 bases. Germline lookup yields CDR1 SEHNR and CDR2 FQNEAQ (reference sequence). This CDR3 has 14 residues. CDR3 nucleotides: TGTTCCAGCAGCTGGGGACAGGGCGACTATGGCTACACCTTC. Protein product: CSSSWGQGDYGYTF.

As DNA, the CDR3 is TGTGCCAGCAGTGTAAGTCCTAGCTCCTACAATGAGCAGTTCTTC. Translation gives CASSVSPSSYNEQFF. This chain uses TRBV6-1 with TRBJ2-1; D is uncertain. V lost 4 bases, J lost 0 bases, and 10 bases lay in between. CDR3 size: 15 residues. Per germline, CDR1 MNHNS and CDR2 SASEGT.

This chain joins TRBV5-5 and TRBJ2-5; 8 bases are a match to TRBD1. J lost 4 bases, V lost 4 bases, and 3 bases had no gene match. Germline assignment: CDR1 SGHKS and CDR2 YYEKEE (reference sequence). The CDR3 spans 13 residues. The DNA for the CDR3 is TGTGCCAGCAGCCCTGGACAGGGAGAGACCCAGTACTTC. The encoded protein is CASSPGQGETQYF.

The chain uses TRBV12-1 and TRBJ1-1; the table's D call of TRBD1 was not tested on the DNA. TRBV12-1 is deemed a pseudogene. This CDR3 region has 19 residues. The CDR3 reads CASSFAAMDRGRLGTEAFF. The CDR3 coding sequence is TGTGCCAGCAGCTTTGCGGCTATGGACAGGGGGCGCCTGGGCACTGAAGCTTTCTTT.

The rearrangement uses TRBV30 and TRBJ2-7; TRBD2 agrees at 8 bases. Looked up from germline, CDR1 is GTSNPN and CDR2 is SVGIG (reference sequence). CDR3 length: 13 residues. V was clipped by 4 bases and J by 4 bases; unmatched bases: 6. The CDR3 DNA sequence: TGTGCCTGGACCAGCGGGAGTGGGTACGAGCAGTACTTC. Translated, it gives CAWTSGSGYEQYF. The whole variable domain, filled in from reference TRBV30 and TRBJ2-7, reads SQTIHQWPATLVQPVGSPLSLECTVEGTSNPNLYWYRQAAGRGLQLLFYSVGIGQISSEVPQNLSASRPQDRQFILSSKKLLLSDSGFYLCAWTSGSGYEQYFGPGTRLTVT.

The genes are TRBV5-6 and TRBJ1-5, with 7 bases matching TRBD1. CDR3 length: 16 amino acids. V dropped 0 bases and J dropped 4; count of bases not matched to a gene: 7. Per the germline V gene, CDR1 is SGHDT and CDR2 is YYEEEE. The CDR3 DNA reads TGTGCCAGCAGCTTGGCCCCAGGGGGAGTTAATCAGCCCCAGCATTTT. Its translation is CASSLAPGGVNQPQHF.

This clone appeared a few times. The J gene is TRBJ1-1, the V gene TRBV9; D is perhaps TRBD1 (6 bases). Trimming shortened V by 3 bases and J by 0 bases, and 12 bases separated the two germline ends. Germline CDR1 reads SGDLS; CDR2 reads YYNGEE. The CDR3 has 15 residues. DNA for the CDR3: TGTGCCAGCAGCGGGTCAGGGGTGATGAACACTGAAGCTTTCTTT. Amino acids: CASSGSGVMNTEAFF.

This chain joins TRBV11-2 and TRBJ1-2; 7 bases align to TRBD1. CDR3 length equals 16 residues. The J segment lost 0 bases and the V segment lost 4 bases, leaving 8 bases of the junction unmatched. Per the germline V gene, CDR1 is SGHAT and CDR2 is FQNNGV. The CDR3 DNA reads as TGTGCCAGCAGCTCCCACCGGGACAGATCTAACTATGGCTACACCTTC. As protein: CASSSHRDRSNYGYTF.

Concerning this clone: At the DNA level, this CDR3 is encoded by other sequences in the same sample as well. The rearrangement links TRBV19 to TRBJ1-5; 10 bases agree with TRBD1. With V trimmed by 5 bases and J by 6 bases, 4 bases remained unmatched. CDR3 length: 14 amino acids. The germline CDR1 and CDR2 sequences are LNHDA and SQIVND (reference sequence). The DNA for the CDR3 is TGTGCCAGTAGTTCGACAGGGGGCGGTCAGCCCCAGCATTTT. Amino acid sequence: CASSSTGGGQPQHF.

This clone was seen a few times. The CDR3 region is CASAPQVWSGNTIYF. The CDR3 DNA sequence: TGTGCCAGCGCCCCCCAAGTTTGGAGTGGAAACACCATATATTTT. The J gene is TRBJ1-3, the V gene TRBV6-5; D is unclear. V lost 8 bases to trimming and J lost 3 bases, with 17 bases between them. This CDR3 spans 15 amino acids. CDR1 is MNHEY, CDR2 SVGAGI, per germline.

The rearrangement links TRBV19 to TRBJ2-1, with 11 bases lining up with TRBD2. CDR3 length: 13 residues. Germline V gene sequence: CDR1 LNHDA, CDR2 SQIVND (reference sequence). The V segment lost 7 bases and the J segment 8 bases; nucleotides outside the gene matches: 4. CDR3 in DNA: TGTGCCAGTAATAGCGGGGGGGCCTATGAGCAGTTCTTC. Amino acid sequence: CASNSGGAYEQFF.

This clone turned up a few times. The chain is built from TRBV5-6 and TRBJ2-1; TRBD2 agrees at 8 bases. Germline V gene sequence: CDR1 SGHDT, CDR2 YYEEEE. CDR3 length: 12 residues. The V and J ends lost 2 bases and 10 bases, in that order; junction bases with no gene match: 2. The CDR3 loop reads CASSFGGGEQFF. Written as DNA, the CDR3 is TGTGCCAGCAGCTTTGGCGGGGGGGAGCAGTTCTTC.

This clone was counted only a few times. The V gene is TRBV13, the J gene TRBJ2-1; 14 bases are shared with TRBD2. With V trimmed by 5 bases and J by 12 bases, 6 bases remained unmatched. Germline CDR1 and CDR2: PRHDT and FYEKMQ (reference sequence). The CDR3 has 14 amino acids. DNA for the CDR3: TGTGCCAGCAGCCTCGGACTAGCGGGAGGTTGGCAGTTCTTC. Amino acid sequence: CASSLGLAGGWQFF.

This sequence joins TRBV28 and TRBJ2-1; 7 nucleotides agree with TRBD1. The V gene end was trimmed by 3 bases and the J gene end by 16 bases; junction bases not matched to a gene: 12. Germline CDR1 MDHEN, CDR2 SYDVKM. The CDR3 is 13 amino acids. The CDR3 loop reads CASSLLDREMGFF. CDR3 nucleotides: TGTGCCAGCAGTTTGCTTGACAGGGAGATGGGTTTCTTC.

This chain uses TRBV5-4 with TRBJ1-4; D may be TRBD1 (6 bases). From germline, CDR1 is SGHNT and CDR2 YYREEE (reference sequence). Trimming shortened V by 2 bases and J by 8 bases, and 13 bases separated the two germline ends. The CDR3 sequence is 14 residues long. CDR3 nucleotides: TGTGCCAGCAGCTTACAGGGAGGGCCGGAAAAACTGTTTTTT. It specifies CASSLQGGPEKLFF.

The genes are TRBV4-2 and TRBJ2-7; D may be TRBD2 (6 bases). This CDR3 is 18 amino acids long. The germline V gene encodes CDR1 LGHNA and CDR2 YNFKEQ. Deletions cut 4 bases from V and 7 bases from J, with 29 bases between. The CDR3 reads CASSLLYTPGLGLREQYV. The CDR3 coding sequence is TGTGCCAGCAGCCTCCTCTACACTCCGGGACTGGGTTTGAGAGAGCAGTACGTC.

About this clone itself: At one boundary the junction diverges from the germline segment, which might be a read error. The chain carries TRBV5-6 and TRBJ1-1, with D hard to call. CDR1 is SGHDT and CDR2 is YYEEEE in the germline V gene. The CDR3 contains 17 residues. The CDR3 region has the DNA TGTGCCTGCAGCTTGAGGCAGGACTGGGAAGAGAACACTGAAGCTTTCTTT. This gives the protein CACSLRQDWEENTEAFF.

The V and J genes are TRBV25-1 and TRBJ2-3, with 7 bases matching TRBD2. Trimming removed 4 bases from V and 2 bases from J; junction bases left unmatched: 6. The CDR3 loop spans 15 amino acids. CDR1 and CDR2 from the germline V gene are MGHDK and SYGVNS. CDR3 nucleotide sequence: TGTGCCAGCAGTGGTCCTAGCGGATCCACAGATACGCAGTATTTT. Translation gives CASSGPSGSTDTQYF.